The sequence of this T cell receptor (beta chain) was determined in a study of T cell changes during pregnancy in multiple sclerosis. Produced via immunoSEQ multiplex PCR; TCRdb's table is partial and in-frame only. This table holds more than 80,000 clones, around 92% found once. There are 15 residues in the CDR3. The germline V gene encodes CDR1 SGHRS and CDR2 YFSETQ. V lost 2 bases and J lost 3; bases outside the gene matches: 3. Specimen: peripheral blood, collected after pregnancy. This chain joins TRBV5-1 and TRBJ1-4; 8 nucleotides agree with TRBD1. The sequence was collected from a female donor with multiple sclerosis, enrolled in a pregnancy study. Here the CDR3 DNA reads TGCGCCAGCAGCTTATGGACAGGGCCTAATGAAAAACTGTTTTTT. This sequence encodes CASSLWTGPNEKLFF. Full variable domain (missing parts from reference TRBV5-1 and TRBJ1-4): KAGVTQTPRYLIKTRGQQVTLSCSPISGHRSVSWYQQTPGQGLQFLFEYFSETQRNKGNFPGRFSGRQFSNSRSEMNVSTLELGDSALYLCASSLWTGPNEKLFFGSGTQLSVL.